This is a list of T cell receptor beta chains from one sample in a study of PD-1 blockade in classical Hodgkin lymphoma. Sequencing was performed with immunoSEQ multiplex PCR; in TCRdb, only in-frame clones are kept and a portion is missing. The sample consists of some 10,000 clones, around 82% of them appearing once. The specimen was CD8+ T cells from blood, collected at baseline. The receptors stem from a human donor with classical Hodgkin lymphoma. The conserved cysteine and the conserved F or W are not part of the CDR3 here. Each record gives: D gene, V gene, J gene, CDR3 protein. D genes are given only for firm matches.

d_call: NA
v_call: TRBV7-6
j_call: TRBJ2-3
cdr3_aa: ASSHLDGYTDTQY

d_call: TRBD1
v_call: TRBV28
j_call: TRBJ1-2
cdr3_aa: ASSYGTGGMSSIYGYT

d_call: TRBD2
v_call: TRBV30
j_call: TRBJ2-5
cdr3_aa: AWSGGSSGSLETQY

d_call: NA
v_call: TRBV11-1
j_call: TRBJ2-5
cdr3_aa: ASSLERRGETQY

d_call: TRBD2
v_call: TRBV27
j_call: TRBJ2-7
cdr3_aa: ASSSGLASYEQY

d_call: NA
v_call: TRBV10-1
j_call: TRBJ2-1
cdr3_aa: ASTLTPLGRAREQF

d_call: NA
v_call: TRBV25-1
j_call: TRBJ1-3
cdr3_aa: ASSDTGRKVSSGNTIY

d_call: TRBD1
v_call: TRBV15
j_call: TRBJ2-7
cdr3_aa: ATSSGQGDYEQY

d_call: TRBD1
v_call: TRBV23-1
j_call: TRBJ2-4
cdr3_aa: ASSQTNRGAAKNIQY

d_call: TRBD1
v_call: TRBV5-6
j_call: TRBJ2-7
cdr3_aa: ASSLPGTGGRHSYEQY

d_call: NA
v_call: TRBV6-6
j_call: TRBJ2-7
cdr3_aa: ASSYASYEQY

d_call: NA
v_call: TRBV30
j_call: TRBJ1-1
cdr3_aa: AWSVVDTEAF

d_call: TRBD2
v_call: TRBV27
j_call: TRBJ2-1
cdr3_aa: ASTWGGPSYNEQF

d_call: NA
v_call: TRBV15
j_call: TRBJ2-7
cdr3_aa: ATSRELGGHEQY

d_call: NA
v_call: TRBV2
j_call: TRBJ1-3
cdr3_aa: ATGDLTGNTIY

d_call: TRBD1
v_call: TRBV19
j_call: TRBJ2-7
cdr3_aa: ASSIATGVREQY

d_call: NA
v_call: TRBV2
j_call: TRBJ2-7
cdr3_aa: AIEVSSTSYEQY

d_call: TRBD2
v_call: TRBV10-2
j_call: TRBJ2-7
cdr3_aa: AGGEGREQY

d_call: NA
v_call: TRBV19
j_call: TRBJ2-7
cdr3_aa: ASSIMHSYEQY

d_call: NA
v_call: TRBV7-6
j_call: TRBJ1-3
cdr3_aa: ASSLNSAGNTIY